This is a list of T cell receptor beta chains from one sample in a study of blood T cell repertoires in COVID-19. Using immunoSEQ multiplex PCR, the repertoire was profiled, and TCRdb retains in-frame clones only, with some absent. The repertoire holds under 300,000 clones, with around 85% as singletons. What was sequenced was peripheral blood. Receptor source: a woman between 40 and 55 years old with active or convalescent COVID-19. Both conserved end residues are part of each CDR3. The D gene is left open where the match is weak. Size tells how often a clone was seen (once, few, many) or the class of an expanded clone, and some rows leave it out.

DNA: TGCGCCAGCAGTCCAGGATCTTCTAATGAAAAACTGTTTTTT
CDR3: CASSPGSSNEKLFF
D: -
size: -
J: TRBJ1-4
V: TRBV10-2
length: 14

DNA: TGTGCTAGTGGTATGACAGGGTTAGCCGCTGAAGCTTTCTTT
CDR3: CASGMTGLAAEAFF
D: TRBD1
size: -
J: TRBJ1-1
V: TRBV12-5
length: 14

DNA: TGTGCCAGTGGACAGCTTAATGAAAAACTGTTTTTT
CDR3: CASGQLNEKLFF
D: -
size: -
J: TRBJ1-4
V: TRBV28
length: 12

DNA: TGTGCCAGCAGCCGAGGAGGGGTGGAGACCCAGTACTTC
CDR3: CASSRGGVETQYF
D: -
size: -
J: TRBJ2-5
V: TRBV9
length: 13

DNA: TGTGCCAGCAGTGATCGGGCAGGGGTCAGAGCAGATACGCAGTATTTT
CDR3: CASSDRAGVRADTQYF
D: -
size: once
J: TRBJ2-3
V: TRBV25-1
length: 16

DNA: TGTGCCAGCAGTTTCCGGACAGGGGCTGGGGCCAACGTCCTGACTTTC
CDR3: CASSFRTGAGANVLTF
D: TRBD1
size: -
J: TRBJ2-6
V: TRBV28
length: 16

DNA: TGTGCCAGCATTCAACAGGGGTTGGTTTATGGCTACACCTTC
CDR3: CASIQQGLVYGYTF
D: TRBD1
size: -
J: TRBJ1-2
V: TRBV2
length: 14

DNA: TGTGCCAGCAGCTTAGATCCCGGAGGGGGCGGCTATGGCTACACCTTC
CDR3: CASSLDPGGGGYGYTF
D: TRBD1
size: -
J: TRBJ1-2
V: TRBV11-2
length: 16

DNA: TGTGCCAGCAGTTTCGGACAGAGGAATCAGCCCCAGCATTTT
CDR3: CASSFGQRNQPQHF
D: -
size: -
J: TRBJ1-5
V: TRBV28
length: 14

DNA: TGTGCGGGAGCCGGGGAGCTGTTTTTT
CDR3: CAGAGELFF
D: -
size: many
J: TRBJ2-2
V: TRBV28
length: 9

DNA: TGTGCCAGCAGTCTCAGGGTGGCTCAGTTCTTC
CDR3: CASSLRVAQFF
D: -
size: -
J: TRBJ2-1
V: TRBV12-3/TRBV12-4
length: 11

DNA: TGTGCCTGGCGAACCTACGGGGGACCGAACACCGGGGAGCTGTTTTTT
CDR3: CAWRTYGGPNTGELFF
D: -
size: -
J: TRBJ2-2
V: TRBV30
length: 16

DNA: TGTGCCAGCAGTTACGATAGCGGCCAAGAGACCCAGTACTTC
CDR3: CASSYDSGQETQYF
D: -
size: many
J: TRBJ2-5
V: TRBV6-2/TRBV6-3
length: 14

DNA: TGTGCCAGCAGCCCCCTGGCAGGGGAGCTGTTTTTT
CDR3: CASSPLAGELFF
D: -
size: once
J: TRBJ2-2
V: TRBV3-1/TRBV3-2
length: 12

DNA: TGTGCCAGCACTCCTTTCCAGGGTGAGCAGTTCTTC
CDR3: CASTPFQGEQFF
D: -
size: once
J: TRBJ2-1
V: TRBV28
length: 12

DNA: TGTGCCAGCAGCCCTTTCACCGGGAACAATCAGCCCCAGCATTTT
CDR3: CASSPFTGNNQPQHF
D: -
size: -
J: TRBJ1-5
V: TRBV3-1/TRBV3-2
length: 15

DNA: TGCGCCAGCAGCTCGGAGTGGAGATTCATGAACACTGAAGCTTTCTTT
CDR3: CASSSEWRFMNTEAFF
D: -
size: -
J: TRBJ1-1
V: TRBV5-1
length: 16

DNA: TGTGCCACCTCGGGACAGGGATCCTATGGCTACACCTTC
CDR3: CATSGQGSYGYTF
D: TRBD1
size: -
J: TRBJ1-2
V: TRBV28
length: 13

DNA: TGCGCCAGCGGAGACGGGGGAATCACTGAAGCTTTCTTT
CDR3: CASGDGGITEAFF
D: -
size: -
J: TRBJ1-1
V: TRBV5-1
length: 13

DNA: TGTGCCAGCAGCTTACCTCCGACAGGGGTGAACACTGAAGCTTTCTTT
CDR3: CASSLPPTGVNTEAFF
D: TRBD1
size: -
J: TRBJ1-1
V: TRBV5-4
length: 16

DNA: TGTGCCAGCAGTTTGGGACAGGGGGCAGGTGGCTACACCTTC
CDR3: CASSLGQGAGGYTF
D: TRBD1
size: -
J: TRBJ1-2
V: TRBV28
length: 14

DNA: TGTGCCAGCAGTTTACGGGGGGCCCATGAGCAGTTCTTC
CDR3: CASSLRGAHEQFF
D: -
size: -
J: TRBJ2-1
V: TRBV12-3/TRBV12-4
length: 13

DNA: TGTGCCAGCAGTGAAGACCCGACAGGGAATACTGAAGCTTTCTTT
CDR3: CASSEDPTGNTEAFF
D: TRBD1
size: -
J: TRBJ1-1
V: TRBV6-1
length: 15

DNA: TGTGCCAGCTCGCCGGGACTCACGAACACCGGGGAGCTGTTTTTT
CDR3: CASSPGLTNTGELFF
D: -
size: -
J: TRBJ2-2
V: TRBV18
length: 15

DNA: TGTGCCACCGGGGCGGGACAGGAGAATGGCTACACCTTC
CDR3: CATGAGQENGYTF
D: TRBD1
size: -
J: TRBJ1-2
V: TRBV10-3
length: 13

DNA: TGTGCCAGCAGCGTAGACGGCGGAAGCACAGATACGCAGTATTTT
CDR3: CASSVDGGSTDTQYF
D: -
size: -
J: TRBJ2-3
V: TRBV9
length: 15

DNA: TGCGCCAGCAGCCAAGTTATAGGGACAGGGGCGTTCGGCTACACCTTC
CDR3: CASSQVIGTGAFGYTF
D: TRBD1
size: -
J: TRBJ1-2
V: TRBV4-1
length: 16

DNA: TGTGCCAGCCTCTCAGGGGGACTAGCGGCCGTCAGTGGTACGCAGTATTTT
CDR3: CASLSGGLAAVSGTQYF
D: TRBD2
size: few
J: TRBJ2-3
V: TRBV28
length: 17

DNA: TGTGCCAGTAGTATTGGGGGGGGATTGAGTCAGCCCCAGCATTTT
CDR3: CASSIGGGLSQPQHF
D: -
size: -
J: TRBJ1-5
V: TRBV19
length: 15

DNA: TGCAGCGTTGATGGCGGGCCGGTGAGGACTGAAGCTTTCTTT
CDR3: CSVDGGPVRTEAFF
D: -
size: -
J: TRBJ1-1
V: TRBV29-1
length: 14

DNA: TGCGCCAGCAGCCACGGACAGGGGGAAGGCACTGAAGCTTTCTTT
CDR3: CASSHGQGEGTEAFF
D: TRBD1
size: -
J: TRBJ1-1
V: TRBV5-1
length: 15

DNA: TGTGCCAGCTCACCACTCTCCCCAGGGATGAACACTGAAGCTTTCTTT
CDR3: CASSPLSPGMNTEAFF
D: -
size: once
J: TRBJ1-1
V: TRBV18
length: 16

DNA: TGTGCCAGCTCACCACAAAGGGGGGGAAGCTCTGGGGCCAACGTCCTGACTTTC
CDR3: CASSPQRGGSSGANVLTF
D: -
size: -
J: TRBJ2-6
V: TRBV18
length: 18

DNA: TGCGCCAGCAGGGGAGGGACTAATGAGCAGTTCTTC
CDR3: CASRGGTNEQFF
D: TRBD2
size: -
J: TRBJ2-1
V: TRBV5-1
length: 12

DNA: TGTGCCAGCAGTGATTGGCAGAATAATTCACCCCTCCACTTT
CDR3: CASSDWQNNSPLHF
D: -
size: -
J: TRBJ1-6
V: TRBV6-1
length: 14

DNA: TGTGCCTGGAGTGTACAGAGTAACACTGAAGCTTTCTTT
CDR3: CAWSVQSNTEAFF
D: -
size: once
J: TRBJ1-1
V: TRBV30
length: 13

DNA: TGTGCTAGTGGTCCCCTGGACGGGGGGAACACTGAAGCTTTCTTT
CDR3: CASGPLDGGNTEAFF
D: -
size: -
J: TRBJ1-1
V: TRBV12-5
length: 15

DNA: TGCAGCGTTGAAAGACTGTTAGGTGGCTACACCTTC
CDR3: CSVERLLGGYTF
D: -
size: few
J: TRBJ1-2
V: TRBV29-1
length: 12

DNA: TGTGCCAGCAGCTTCGGGGGGGGCCCCGGGGAGCTGTTTTTT
CDR3: CASSFGGGPGELFF
D: TRBD2
size: -
J: TRBJ2-2
V: TRBV7-2
length: 14

DNA: TGTGCCAGCTTTCCGGGACAGAGCTTCGCTGAAGCTTTCTTT
CDR3: CASFPGQSFAEAFF
D: TRBD1
size: -
J: TRBJ1-1
V: TRBV28
length: 14

DNA: TGCAGTGCTAGTGACGGAGCGGCCAAAACCGGGGAGCTGTTTTTT
CDR3: CSASDGAAKTGELFF
D: -
size: -
J: TRBJ2-2
V: TRBV20-1
length: 15

DNA: TGTGCCAGCACAGGTAGCGGGGGCCCTGGGGAGCAGTACTTC
CDR3: CASTGSGGPGEQYF
D: TRBD2
size: -
J: TRBJ2-7
V: TRBV6-5
length: 14

DNA: TGTGCCTGGAGTGCTCGAACAGGGGGGTTAAACACTGAAGCTTTCTTT
CDR3: CAWSARTGGLNTEAFF
D: TRBD1
size: -
J: TRBJ1-1
V: TRBV30
length: 16

DNA: TGTGCCAGCAGTTCCCAGGGAATCAGCACCATATATTTT
CDR3: CASSSQGISTIYF
D: -
size: -
J: TRBJ1-3
V: TRBV28
length: 13

DNA: TGTGCCAGTAGCCCCGGGACAGGAAAATATGGCTACACCTTC
CDR3: CASSPGTGKYGYTF
D: TRBD1
size: few
J: TRBJ1-2
V: TRBV19
length: 14

DNA: TGTGCCAGCAGCCAGACTAGCTCTCTTTACCAAGAGACCCAGTACTTC
CDR3: CASSQTSSLYQETQYF
D: TRBD2
size: -
J: TRBJ2-5
V: TRBV14
length: 16

DNA: TGTGCCAGCAGCTTGGGTAGCGGGGAGCTGAACACCGGGGAGCTGTTTTTT
CDR3: CASSLGSGELNTGELFF
D: TRBD2
size: -
J: TRBJ2-2
V: TRBV11-3
length: 17

DNA: TGCGCCAGCAGTGAACGAACGCGGGACAATGAGCAGTTCTTC
CDR3: CASSERTRDNEQFF
D: -
size: -
J: TRBJ2-1
V: TRBV10-1
length: 14

DNA: TGTGCCAGCAGCTTAAGGCGGCCGGATAATTCACCCCTCCACTTT
CDR3: CASSLRRPDNSPLHF
D: -
size: -
J: TRBJ1-6
V: TRBV7-9
length: 15

DNA: TGTGCCAGCAGCTACGGACAGGGGGCCTACGAGCAGTACTTC
CDR3: CASSYGQGAYEQYF
D: TRBD1
size: -
J: TRBJ2-7
V: TRBV9
length: 14

DNA: TGTGCCACCAGCAGAGATAAGGGGACAAACTATGGCTACACCTTC
CDR3: CATSRDKGTNYGYTF
D: -
size: -
J: TRBJ1-2
V: TRBV15
length: 15